The 11 T cell receptor beta chains reported below all come from one sample, sequenced in a study of cytomegalovirus exposure and HLA in healthy donors. This PCR relied on a set of 60 Vbeta primers and 13 Jbeta primers. Profiling relied on immunoSEQ multiplex PCR, and the TCRdb table lists in-frame clones only, not all of them. The sample has 95,000 to 150,000 clones, about 75% seen once. Sequencing used PBMCs. The receptors stem from a man in his 60s in good health and CMV-seropositive.

V and J are TRBV5-1 and TRBJ2-3; TRBD1 is a possible D gene (6 bases). Germline V gene lookup returns CDR1 SGHRS and CDR2 YFSETQ. The CDR3 covers 18 residues. Trimming stripped 4 bases from V and 0 bases from J, with 21 bases between. In nucleotides, the CDR3 is TGCGCCAGCAGCCCGTACGAGACAGGCGCACCCAGCACAGATACGCAGTATTTT. As protein: CASSPYETGAPSTDTQYF.

This clone was counted between two and nine times. The chain joins TRBV9 to TRBJ1-6; D remains unclear. V was shortened by 0 bases and J by 6 bases, with 13 bases between the two germline ends. This CDR3 is 16 amino acids long. CDR1 SGDLS and CDR2 YYNGEE come from the germline V gene. The CDR3 here is CASSVAESGVNSPLHF. DNA of the CDR3: TGTGCCAGCAGCGTAGCTGAGTCAGGTGTTAATTCACCCCTCCACTTT.

The V call is TRBV7-6, the J call TRBJ2-7; weak D call: TRBD1 (6 bases). The germline gives CDR1 SGHVS, CDR2 FNYEAQ. This CDR3 comprises 14 residues. Trimming stripped 3 bases from V and 3 bases from J, with 12 bases between. CDR3 loop: CASSFNGGGYEQYF. The CDR3 DNA sequence: TGTGCCAGCAGCTTTAATGGGGGCGGCTACGAGCAGTACTTC.

The V and J genes are TRBV28 and TRBJ2-3; tentatively, D is TRBD2 (5 bases). Germline V gene data show CDR1 as MDHEN and CDR2 as SYDVKM. CDR3 length: 15 amino acids. V lost 4 bases to trimming and J lost 7 bases, with 18 bases between them. The CDR3 DNA reads as TGTGCCAGCAGTTCAAGTGGGAGCACGATGAATACGCAGTATTTT. It is translated as CASSSSGSTMNTQYF.

This clone was observed a single time. CDR3 in amino acids: CASSRVQGFGTEAFF. CDR3 nucleotide sequence: TGTGCCAGCAGCCGAGTCCAGGGGTTTGGCACTGAAGCTTTCTTT. This chain links TRBV7-9 with TRBJ1-1; D possibly corresponds to TRBD1 (6 bases). This CDR3 spans 15 amino acids. Germline V gives CDR1 SEHNR, CDR2 FQNEAQ (reference sequence). Trimming removed 5 bases from V and 4 bases from J, with 17 bases in between.

The rearrangement uses TRBV10-1 and TRBJ1-5; D possibly corresponds to TRBD1 (5 bases). This CDR3 is built from 13 residues. Trimming shortened V by 5 bases and J by 0 bases, and 5 bases separated the two germline ends. Germline CDR1 and CDR2: WNHNN and SYGVQD (reference sequence). This CDR3 reads CASSQGSNQPQHF. In DNA, the CDR3 is TGCGCCAGCAGTCAGGGTAGCAATCAGCCCCAGCATTTT.

V gene TRBV2 combines with J gene TRBJ1-1; D is unresolved. V was pared by 7 bases and J by 1 base, with 19 bases between. Germline V CDR1 and CDR2: SNHLY, FYNNEI. CDR3 length: 16 residues. The CDR3 reads CASTYSVREGNTEAFF. CDR3 coding DNA: TGTGCCAGCACCTATAGCGTTAGGGAAGGGAACACTGAAGCTTTCTTT.

This clone was counted between two and nine times. The chain is built from TRBV10-3 and TRBJ2-1, with 11 bases matching TRBD2. The CDR3 is made up of 16 amino acids. In germline, CDR1 is ENHRY, CDR2 SYGVKD. Losses at the gene ends were 3 bases for V and 0 bases for J; bases not matched to a gene: 1. DNA of the CDR3: TGTGCCATCAGTGAAACTAGCGGGAGCTCCTACAATGAGCAGTTCTTC. The encoded protein is CAISETSGSSYNEQFF.

CDR3 sequence reads: CASRKGQERETQYF. CDR3 nucleotides: TGTGCCAGCAGGAAAGGACAGGAGCGAGAGACCCAGTACTTC. The chain is built from TRBV21-1 and TRBJ2-5; no DNA check was done on the table's D call, TRBD1. TRBV21-1 is marked as a pseudogene. This CDR3 is 14 amino acids long.

The V gene is TRBV6-5, the J gene TRBJ2-3; TRBD2 aligns across 7 bases. V gave up 2 bases and J gave up 3 bases; unmatched junction bases: 5. CDR3 size: 15 residues. CDR1 and CDR2 from the germline V gene are MNHEY and SVGAGI. CDR3 sequence: CASSYAGEGTDTQYF. The CDR3 region has the DNA TGTGCCAGCAGTTACGCGGGAGAGGGGACAGATACGCAGTATTTT.

This clone was counted a few times. This chain joins TRBV9 and TRBJ2-1; the match to TRBD1 covers 7 bases. V dropped 3 bases and J dropped 5; count of bases not matched to a gene: 5. The CDR3 runs 14 residues. Germline CDR1 SGDLS, CDR2 YYNGEE. In DNA, the CDR3 is TGTGCCAGCAGCGCACCCGGGACAGACAATGAGCAGTTCTTC. Translated, it gives CASSAPGTDNEQFF.